This T cell receptor beta chain was identified in a study of control samples from healthy donors and cancer patients. This clone appeared a few times. CDR3 size: 13 residues. V shed 5 bases and J shed 6 bases, with 11 bases lying between them. Germline lookup yields CDR1 MRHNA and CDR2 SNTAGT. Profiling relied on immunoSEQ multiplex PCR, and the TCRdb table lists in-frame clones only, not all of them. Here the sample spans about 120,000 clones, around 92% being singletons. The chain has TRBV6-4 and TRBJ1-5; D ambiguous. The sequenced sample consisted of blood. The clonotype was recovered from a man aged 45-65 years in good health. This CDR3 reads CASSPESSQPQHF. CDR3 DNA: TGTGCCAGCAGTCCCGAGTCCAGTCAGCCCCAGCATTTT.